This is a list of T cell receptor beta chains from one sample in a study of PD-1 blockade in classical Hodgkin lymphoma. The protocol was immunoSEQ multiplex PCR, while the TCRdb copy is restricted to in-frame clones and leaves out a portion. The sample gives about 43,000 clones, 65% to 85% of which show up once; about 2.8% is in the top ten. Specimen: peripheral blood mononuclear cells (PBMCs), collected before the second cycle of nivolumab. All receptors derive from a human donor with classical Hodgkin lymphoma. CDR3s include the opening cysteine and the closing phenylalanine or tryptophan. A D gene is named only where the DNA matches it firmly. Only part of the rows carry a size: once, few, many, or a class if the clone is expanded.

size	D	V	J	DNA	CDR3
few	NA	TRBV7-2	TRBJ1-4	TGTGCCAGCAGCTTAGCTACAACTAATGAAAAACTGTTTTTT	CASSLATTNEKLFF
few	NA	TRBV7-6	TRBJ2-7	TGTGCCAGCAGCTTAGGAACCGACTCCTACGAGCAGTACTTC	CASSLGTDSYEQYF
NA	NA	TRBV9	TRBJ1-4	TGTGCCAGCAGCGTAGGTTCCCACCGGGCCCATAATGAAAAACTGTTTTTT	CASSVGSHRAHNEKLFF
NA	NA	TRBV9	TRBJ1-1	TGTGCCAGCAGCGTTAGTGACACTGAAGCTTTCTTT	CASSVSDTEAFF
NA	NA	TRBV30	TRBJ2-2	TGTGCCTGGACGGGCGGTTACACCGGGGAGCTGTTTTTT	CAWTGGYTGELFF
NA	NA	TRBV29-1	TRBJ2-1	TGCAGCGTTGATATTAGACGCAATGAGCAGTTCTTC	CSVDIRRNEQFF
NA	TRBD2	TRBV7-9	TRBJ2-1	TGTGCCAGCAGCTTACCGGTCGGCGGGAGTATGTACAATGAGCAGTTCTTC	CASSLPVGGSMYNEQFF
NA	TRBD1	TRBV5-1	TRBJ1-3	TGCGCCAGCAGCTACGACAGGGGGCGGCGTGGAAACACCATATATTTT	CASSYDRGRRGNTIYF
NA	NA	TRBV28	TRBJ2-1	TGTGCCAGCAGTCCTCATGGGGGGGCAAGCTACAATGAGCAGTTCTTC	CASSPHGGASYNEQFF
NA	NA	TRBV7-2	TRBJ1-1	TGTGCCAGCAGCTTAGTGGGAGGGGGGGTTGTAGCTTTCTTT	CASSLVGGGVVAFF
NA	NA	TRBV11-2	TRBJ2-5	TGTGCCAGCAGCTCCCACCCAGAGACCCAGTACTTC	CASSSHPETQYF
NA	TRBD1	TRBV19	TRBJ1-1	TGTGCCAGTAGTACCCATAGGACAGGCCCTTGGAACACTGAAGCTTTCTTT	CASSTHRTGPWNTEAFF
few	NA	TRBV18	TRBJ2-7	TGTGCCAGCTCACCACCCCTTGGCAGTGGAATCTACGAGCAGTACTTC	CASSPPLGSGIYEQYF
NA	NA	TRBV5-1	TRBJ1-1	TGCGCCAGCAGCTTCTGGGGTGCGAACACTGAAGCTTTCTTT	CASSFWGANTEAFF
NA	NA	TRBV18	TRBJ1-2	TGTGCCAGCTCACCACAAACAGCCGGGCCCTTCTATGGCTACACCTTC	CASSPQTAGPFYGYTF
few	TRBD2	TRBV7-9	TRBJ2-3	TGTGCCAGCAGCTTTTTATCAGCGGGAGACCCGACGCAGTATTTT	CASSFLSAGDPTQYF
medium-sized	NA	TRBV19	TRBJ1-1	TGTGCCAGCCGGACCGGGAACACTGAAGCTTTCTTT	CASRTGNTEAFF
few	NA	TRBV12-5	TRBJ2-3	TGTGCTAGTGGTTTGTCGGCGGCATTAGATACGCAGTATTTT	CASGLSAALDTQYF
NA	NA	TRBV27	TRBJ1-2	TGTGCCAGCAGTTTATCGGTTTCTGGCTATGGCTACACCTTC	CASSLSVSGYGYTF
NA	NA	TRBV27	TRBJ2-7	TGTGCCAGCAGTTTGTTGGGGCAGGGCTACGAGCAGTACTTC	CASSLLGQGYEQYF
NA	NA	TRBV7-3	TRBJ1-2	TGTGCCAGTTCGATCGGCGGGGCTGCTAACTATGGCTACACCTTC	CASSIGGAANYGYTF
NA	NA	TRBV5-6	TRBJ2-5	TGTGCCAGCAGCAACTTTCGGCAGGCCCTCCAAGAGACCCAGTACTTC	CASSNFRQALQETQYF
NA	NA	TRBV7-3	TRBJ1-1	TGTGCCAGCAGTCCAATGTCCCGGTGGGACACTGAAGCTTTCTTT	CASSPMSRWDTEAFF
NA	NA	TRBV7-7	TRBJ2-3	TGTGCCAGCAGCTCGACGACCCTTCTGACACCAGATACGCAGTATTTT	CASSSTTLLTPDTQYF
few	TRBD1	TRBV28	TRBJ2-3	TGTGCCAGCAGTCCCTCAAGACTTAGGACAGGGACGACAGATACGCAGTATTTT	CASSPSRLRTGTTDTQYF
NA	TRBD2	TRBV7-2	TRBJ2-6	TGTGCCAGCAGCTTACTCGCCGGGACTACCTCCTCTGGGGCCAACGTCCTGACTTTC	CASSLLAGTTSSGANVLTF
NA	NA	TRBV7-2	TRBJ2-7	TGTGCCAGCAGCTTCTTGACCCCCACCTACGAGCAGTACTTC	CASSFLTPTYEQYF
NA	TRBD1	TRBV5-1	TRBJ1-2	TGCGCCAGCAGCTTGGAGGGACAGGGCCACTATGGCTACACCTTC	CASSLEGQGHYGYTF